This TCR beta chain was observed in a study of blood T cell repertoires in COVID-19. Across the study: Italy, Spain and the United States were the sources of the convalescent and acute COVID-19 samples. PBMCs, B-cell-depleted T cells, or T cells provided the cDNA or gDNA that made up the material.

In the original processing: Amplification of reference gene primers was used by the study to estimate nucleated cell counts. TCRdb keeps only in-frame clones here, not all; method: immunoSEQ multiplex PCR. For V, J and clone size, that table is used; D and trimming come from the DNA. Here the sample spans 400,000 to 550,000 clones, roughly 91% being singletons. Germline V gene sequence: CDR1 GTSNPN, CDR2 SVGIG (reference sequence). The length of the CDR3 is 12 residues. Trimming stripped 0 bases from V and 8 bases from J, with 10 bases between. V usage is TRBV30 and J usage is TRBJ1-1; D is unclear. Source material: peripheral blood. The TCR originated in a woman between 25 and 40 years old with acute or convalescent COVID-19. The CDR3 nucleotides read TGTGCCTGGAGTGTATTGAGAATCGAAGCTTTCTTT. It encodes CAWSVLRIEAFF.